The source of this T cell receptor beta chain is a study of cytomegalovirus exposure and HLA in healthy donors. General study points: Reports indicated that the classifier achieved high specificity and sensitivity in diagnosing cytomegalovirus status. The Asian-associated ancestry cluster reportedly had fewer N-insertions than the roughly 720-donor mean in a later analysis. Among the most significant clusters, several appeared linked to common viral pathogens in a later analysis.

In the PCR, 60 Vbeta and 13 Jbeta primers were used. Original handling: Per a later analysis, the number of unique TCR beta chains was about 80 million, of which roughly 9.9 million were shared. Libraries were prepared by immunoSEQ multiplex PCR; TCRdb keeps only in-frame clonotypes and omits some of them. The V and J calls and the clone size are those of that table, but D and trimming were determined from the DNA. The sample carries about 190,000 clones, 70% to 75% recorded once. Turning to this clone: The antigen remains undetermined.

Germline lookup yields CDR1 SEHNR and CDR2 FQNEAQ (reference sequence). The CDR3 extends over 16 amino acids. V shed 6 bases, J shed 2 bases, and the junction held 11 bases outside the gene matches. The sequence came from a woman aged 25 to 45 in good health and CMV-seropositive. The sample was PBMCs. V usage is TRBV7-9 and J usage is TRBJ2-5; 8 bases agree with TRBD2. CDR3 in amino acids: CASRAGTRGGQETQYF. The CDR3 nucleotides are TGTGCCAGCAGAGCGGGGACTAGGGGGGGACAAGAGACCCAGTACTTC.